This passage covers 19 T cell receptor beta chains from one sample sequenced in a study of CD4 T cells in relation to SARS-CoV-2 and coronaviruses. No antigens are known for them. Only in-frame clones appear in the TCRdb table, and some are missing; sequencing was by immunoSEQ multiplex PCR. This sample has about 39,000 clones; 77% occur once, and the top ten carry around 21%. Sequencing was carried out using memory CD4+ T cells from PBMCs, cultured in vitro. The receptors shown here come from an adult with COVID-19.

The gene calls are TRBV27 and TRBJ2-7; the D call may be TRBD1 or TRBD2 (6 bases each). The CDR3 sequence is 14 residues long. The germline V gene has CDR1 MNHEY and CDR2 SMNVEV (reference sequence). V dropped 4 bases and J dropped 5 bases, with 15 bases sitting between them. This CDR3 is CASSWNREVNEQYF. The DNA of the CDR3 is TGTGCCAGCAGTTGGAACAGGGAGGTTAACGAGCAGTACTTC.

This CDR3 is CASSLVRTGGRGSYNEQFF. For the CDR3, the DNA is TGTGCCAGCAGCTTGGTAAGGACAGGGGGGAGGGGCTCCTACAATGAGCAGTTCTTC. The genes are TRBV5-6 and TRBJ2-1; TRBD1 agrees at 10 bases. V shed 0 bases, J shed 0 bases, and the junction held 9 bases outside the gene matches. Per the germline V gene, CDR1 is SGHDT and CDR2 is YYEEEE. The CDR3 contains 19 residues.

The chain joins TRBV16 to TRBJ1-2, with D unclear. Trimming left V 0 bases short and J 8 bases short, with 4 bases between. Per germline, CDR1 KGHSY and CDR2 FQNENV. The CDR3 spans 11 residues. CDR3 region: CASSQSIGYTF. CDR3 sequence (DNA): TGTGCCAGCAGCCAATCCATAGGCTACACCTTC. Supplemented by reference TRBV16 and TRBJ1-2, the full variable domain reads GEEVAQTPKHLVRGEGQKAKLYCAPIKGHSYVFWYQQVLKNEFKFLISFQNENVFDETGMPKERFSAKCLPNSPCSLEIQATKLEDSAVYFCASSQSIGYTFGSGTRLTVV.

The CDR3 sequence is CASSPAGGESGTNTGELFF. The CDR3 DNA reads as TGCGCCAGCAGCCCAGCCGGGGGGGAGTCGGGGACGAACACCGGGGAGCTGTTTTTT. The V gene is TRBV5-1, the J gene TRBJ2-2; 8 nucleotides match TRBD2. Germline V gene data show CDR1 as SGHRS and CDR2 as YFSETQ. The length of the CDR3 is 19 residues. Germline trimming cut 4 bases from V and 0 bases from J; bases unmatched to any gene: 14.

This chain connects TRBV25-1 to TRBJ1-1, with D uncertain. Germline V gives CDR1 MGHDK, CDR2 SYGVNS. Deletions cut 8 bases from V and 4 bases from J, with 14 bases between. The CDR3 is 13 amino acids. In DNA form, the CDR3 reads TGTGCCAGCGTCCCGGCGGGCGGCACTGAAGCTTTCTTT. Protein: CASVPAGGTEAFF.

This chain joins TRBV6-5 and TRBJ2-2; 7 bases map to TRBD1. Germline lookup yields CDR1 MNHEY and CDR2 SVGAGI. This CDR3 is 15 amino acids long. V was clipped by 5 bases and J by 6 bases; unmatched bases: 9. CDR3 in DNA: TGTGCCAGCAGTCGGTCTGAGGGGGCGGCCGGGGAGCTGTTTTTT. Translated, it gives CASSRSEGAAGELFF.

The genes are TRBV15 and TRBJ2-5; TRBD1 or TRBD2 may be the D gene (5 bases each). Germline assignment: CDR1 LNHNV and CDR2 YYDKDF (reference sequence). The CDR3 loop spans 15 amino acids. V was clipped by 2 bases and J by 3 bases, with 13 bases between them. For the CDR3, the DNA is TGTGCCACCAGCAGATGGGACGGCTCAGAAGAGACCCAGTACTTC. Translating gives CATSRWDGSEETQYF.

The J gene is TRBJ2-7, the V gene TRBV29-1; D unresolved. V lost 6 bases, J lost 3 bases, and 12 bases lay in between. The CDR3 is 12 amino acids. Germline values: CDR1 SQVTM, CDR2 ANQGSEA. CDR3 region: CSVAGRSYEQYF. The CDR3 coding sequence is TGCAGCGTGGCAGGACGAAGCTACGAGCAGTACTTC.

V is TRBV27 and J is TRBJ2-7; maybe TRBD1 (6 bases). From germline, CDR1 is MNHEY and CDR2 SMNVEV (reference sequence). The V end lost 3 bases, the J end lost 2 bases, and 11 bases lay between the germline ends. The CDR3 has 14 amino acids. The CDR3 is CASSLGTSPYEQYF. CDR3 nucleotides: TGTGCCAGCAGTTTGGGGACATCTCCCTACGAGCAGTACTTC.

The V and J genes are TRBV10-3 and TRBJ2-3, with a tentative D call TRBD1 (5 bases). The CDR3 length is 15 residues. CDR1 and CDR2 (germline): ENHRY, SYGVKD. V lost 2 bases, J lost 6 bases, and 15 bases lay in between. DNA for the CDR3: TGTGCCATCAGTGAGCCAGGGCAAAGAAGGGATACGCAGTATTTT. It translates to CAISEPGQRRDTQYF.

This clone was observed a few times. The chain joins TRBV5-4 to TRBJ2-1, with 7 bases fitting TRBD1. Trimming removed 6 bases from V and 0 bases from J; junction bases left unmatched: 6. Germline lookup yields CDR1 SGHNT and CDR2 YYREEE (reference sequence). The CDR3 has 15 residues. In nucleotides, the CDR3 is TGTGCCAGCAAGTTGGACAGGAGCTCCTACAATGAGCAGTTCTTC. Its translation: CASKLDRSSYNEQFF.

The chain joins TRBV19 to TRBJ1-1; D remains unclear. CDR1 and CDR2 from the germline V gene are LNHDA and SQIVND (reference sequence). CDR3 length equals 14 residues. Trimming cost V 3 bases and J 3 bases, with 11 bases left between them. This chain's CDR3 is CASSMSTMDTEAFF. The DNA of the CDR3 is TGTGCCAGTAGTATGAGTACGATGGACACTGAAGCTTTCTTT. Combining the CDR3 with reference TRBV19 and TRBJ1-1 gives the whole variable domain DGGITQSPKYLFRKEGQNVTLSCEQNLNHDAMYWYRQDPGQGLRLIYYSQIVNDFQKGDIAEGYSVSREKKESFPLTVTSAQKNPTAFYLCASSMSTMDTEAFFGQGTRLTVV.

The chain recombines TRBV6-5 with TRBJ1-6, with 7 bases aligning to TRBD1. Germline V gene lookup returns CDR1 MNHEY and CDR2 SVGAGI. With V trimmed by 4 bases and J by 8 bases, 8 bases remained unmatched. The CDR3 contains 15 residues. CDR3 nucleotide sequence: TGTGCCAGCAGTTCGCAGGGGGGTTGGCATTCACCCCTCCACTTT. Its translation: CASSSQGGWHSPLHF.

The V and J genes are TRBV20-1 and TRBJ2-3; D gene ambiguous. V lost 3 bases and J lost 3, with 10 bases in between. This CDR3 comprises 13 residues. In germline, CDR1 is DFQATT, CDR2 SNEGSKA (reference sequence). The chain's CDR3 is CSASMGWTDTQYF. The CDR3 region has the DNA TGCAGTGCTAGTATGGGTTGGACAGATACGCAGTATTTT.

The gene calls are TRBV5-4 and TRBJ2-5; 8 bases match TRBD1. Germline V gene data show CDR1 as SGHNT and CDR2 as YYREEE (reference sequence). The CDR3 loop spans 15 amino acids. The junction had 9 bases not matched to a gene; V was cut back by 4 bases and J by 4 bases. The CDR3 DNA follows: TGTGCCAGCAGCCCAGGACAGGGTCAGATAGAGACCCAGTACTTC. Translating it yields CASSPGQGQIETQYF.

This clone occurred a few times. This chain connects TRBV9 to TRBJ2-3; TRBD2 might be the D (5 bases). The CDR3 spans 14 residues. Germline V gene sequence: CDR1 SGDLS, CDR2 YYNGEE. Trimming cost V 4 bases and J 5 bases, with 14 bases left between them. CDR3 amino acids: CASSILGNGDTQYF. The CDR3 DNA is TGTGCCAGCAGCATACTAGGGAATGGAGATACGCAGTATTTT.

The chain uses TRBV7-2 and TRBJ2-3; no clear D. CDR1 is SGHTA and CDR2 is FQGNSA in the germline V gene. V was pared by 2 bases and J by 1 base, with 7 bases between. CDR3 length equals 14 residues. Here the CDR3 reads CASSLYGGTDTQYF. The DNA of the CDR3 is TGTGCCAGCAGCTTATATGGCGGCACAGATACGCAGTATTTT.

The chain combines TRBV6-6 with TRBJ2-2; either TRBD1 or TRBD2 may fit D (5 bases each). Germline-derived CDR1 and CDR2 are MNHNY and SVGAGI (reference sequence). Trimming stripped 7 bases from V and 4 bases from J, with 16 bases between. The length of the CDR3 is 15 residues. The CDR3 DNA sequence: TGTGCCAGCATCTCCTCAGGGCGGGCCACCGGGGAGCTGTTTTTT. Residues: CASISSGRATGELFF.

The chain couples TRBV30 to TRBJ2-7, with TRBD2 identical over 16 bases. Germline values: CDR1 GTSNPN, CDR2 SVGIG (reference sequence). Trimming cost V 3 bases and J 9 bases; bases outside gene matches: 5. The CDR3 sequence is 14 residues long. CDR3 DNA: TGTGCCTGGAGCGGGACTAGCGGGAGGGCGGGGCAGTACTTC. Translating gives CAWSGTSGRAGQYF.